This T cell receptor beta chain came from a study of T cell responses to AZD1222 COVID-19 vaccine. CDR3 length: 13 residues. Germline values: CDR1 LNHDA, CDR2 SQIVND (reference sequence). V lost 2 bases to trimming and J lost 1 base, with 5 bases between them. Worth noting for this clone: Antigen: not known.

General study results and limits: Spike-specific TCR breadth and depth both grew after two AZD1222 doses. Reports indicate that nearly half of spike-specific TCRs are directed at unmutated variant regions. Of the AZD1222 recipients, only 5 or 6 were seropositive at baseline. Spike was spanned by vaccine-associated CD4 TCRs, which were dominant at 160-218 and 743-854.

Assay used: immunoSEQ multiplex PCR; TCRdb lists only in-frame clones, some missing. Of about 150,000 clones in the sample, about 93% were seen once. The sequence was collected from an adult in good health. Sequencing used peripheral blood, obtained on day 0 of AZD1222 vaccination. J is TRBJ2-5 and V is TRBV19; the D is unclear. CDR3 DNA sequence: TGTGCCAGTAGTATAACCTTCCAAGAGACCCAGTACTTC. It codes for CASSITFQETQYF.